This T cell receptor (beta chain) was sequenced for a study of shared clonotypes between healthy human individuals. V lost 1 base, J lost 6 bases, and 10 bases lay in between. CDR1 is SGHTA and CDR2 is FQGTGA in the germline V gene. The CDR3 is 14 residues long. Here immunoSEQ multiplex PCR was the method, and the copy in TCRdb shows in-frame clones only, minus some. The sample lists 1,500,000 or so clones, roughly 98.5% seen once, with approximately 0.4% in the top ten. The sequence was obtained from a man aged 30-40 years in good health. The rearrangement links TRBV7-3 to TRBJ2-1; the D is unclear. Material: naive CD4+ T cells sorted from blood. The subset is: CD45RA+ positively selected. This chain's CDR3 is CASSLMARSNEQFF. In nucleotides, the CDR3 is TGTGCCAGCAGCTTAATGGCTAGAAGCAATGAGCAGTTCTTC.